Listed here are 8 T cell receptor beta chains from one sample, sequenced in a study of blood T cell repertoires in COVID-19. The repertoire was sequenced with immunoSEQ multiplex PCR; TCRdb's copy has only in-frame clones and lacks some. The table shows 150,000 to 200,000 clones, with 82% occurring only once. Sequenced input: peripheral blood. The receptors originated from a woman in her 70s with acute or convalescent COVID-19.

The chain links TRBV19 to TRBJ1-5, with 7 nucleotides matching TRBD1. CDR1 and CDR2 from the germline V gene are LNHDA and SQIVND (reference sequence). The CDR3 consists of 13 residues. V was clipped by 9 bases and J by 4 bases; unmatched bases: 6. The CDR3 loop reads CASTGTANQPQHF. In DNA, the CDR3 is TGTGCCAGCACCGGGACAGCTAATCAGCCCCAGCATTTT.

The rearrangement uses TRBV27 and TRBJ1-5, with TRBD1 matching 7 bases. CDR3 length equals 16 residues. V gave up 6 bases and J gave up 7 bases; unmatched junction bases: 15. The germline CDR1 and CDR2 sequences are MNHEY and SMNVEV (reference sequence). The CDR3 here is CASRDTEGASSQPQHF. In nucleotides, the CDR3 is TGTGCCAGCAGGGATACGGAGGGGGCGAGTTCCCAGCCCCAGCATTTT.

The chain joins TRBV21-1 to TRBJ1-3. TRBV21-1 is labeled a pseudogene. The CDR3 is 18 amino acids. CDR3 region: CASSKVRERRCSGNTIYF. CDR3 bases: TGTGCCAGCAGCAAAGTCCGGGAACGGCGGTGCTCTGGAAACACCATATATTTT.

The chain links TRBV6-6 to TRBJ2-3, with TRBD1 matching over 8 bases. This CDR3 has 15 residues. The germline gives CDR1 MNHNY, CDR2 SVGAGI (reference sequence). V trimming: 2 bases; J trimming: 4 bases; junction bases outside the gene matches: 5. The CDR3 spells CASSYVGTGSDTQYF. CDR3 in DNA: TGTGCCAGCAGTTACGTCGGGACAGGATCAGATACGCAGTATTTT.

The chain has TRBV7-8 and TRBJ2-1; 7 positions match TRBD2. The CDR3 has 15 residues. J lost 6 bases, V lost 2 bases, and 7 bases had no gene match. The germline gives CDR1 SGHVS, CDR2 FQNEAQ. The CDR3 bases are TGTGCCAGCAGCTTATCCTCTGGGAGGGGCAATGAGCAGTTCTTC. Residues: CASSLSSGRGNEQFF. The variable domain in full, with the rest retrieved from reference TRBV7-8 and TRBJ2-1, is GAGVSQSPRYKVAKRGQDVALRCDPISGHVSLFWYQQALGQGPEFLTYFQNEAQLDKSGLPSDRFFAERPEGSVSTLKIQRTQQEDSAVYLCASSLSSGRGNEQFFGPGTRLTVL.

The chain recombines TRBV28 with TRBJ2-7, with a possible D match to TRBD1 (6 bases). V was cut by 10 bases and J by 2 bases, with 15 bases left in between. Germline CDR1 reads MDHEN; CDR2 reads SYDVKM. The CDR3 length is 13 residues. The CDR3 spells CATRYQGTYEQYF. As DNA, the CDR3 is TGTGCCACTCGCTACCAGGGGACCTACGAGCAGTACTTC.

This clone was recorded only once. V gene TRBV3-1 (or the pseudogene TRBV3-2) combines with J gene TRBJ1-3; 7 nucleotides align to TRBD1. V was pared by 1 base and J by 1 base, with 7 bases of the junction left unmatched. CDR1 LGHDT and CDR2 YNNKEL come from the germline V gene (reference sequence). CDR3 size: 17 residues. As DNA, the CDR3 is TGTGCCAGCAGCCAAGGCCCCGCGACAGGGTCTGGAAACACCATATATTTT. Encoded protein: CASSQGPATGSGNTIYF.

The CDR3 reads CAITWDKNSYEQYF. In DNA form, the CDR3 reads TGTGCCATCACCTGGGACAAGAACTCCTACGAGCAGTACTTC. The chain links TRBV28 to TRBJ2-7, with D maybe TRBD1 (6 bases). The CDR3 covers 14 residues. Looked up from germline, CDR1 is MDHEN and CDR2 is SYDVKM. Trimming pared 10 bases from V and 0 bases from J, leaving 16 bases between.